This record concerns one TCR beta chain sequence. Its antigen is undetermined. Profiling relied on immunoSEQ multiplex PCR, and the TCRdb table lists in-frame clones only, not all of them. The sample shows 400,000 to 600,000 clones, approximately 95% of them seen only once. This CDR3 spans 11 amino acids. Germline CDR1 is SQVTM and CDR2 is ANQGSEA. The data are from a study of shared clonotypes between healthy human individuals. Study background: Per donor, three plates held CD4 naive cells, three held CD4 memory, two held CD8 naive and one held CD8 memory.

Findings and caveats of the study: Richness estimates generally favored naive over memory subsets.

CD4+ cell separation produced CD45RA+ naive and CD45RA-negative memory subsets. This clonotype was sampled from a woman aged 25-40 years in good health. Material: naive CD4+ T cells sorted from blood. This sample's subset: CD45RA+ positively selected. V is TRBV29-1 and J is TRBJ2-7; maybe TRBD2 (5 bases). Written as DNA, the CDR3 is TGCATGCTGGGGAGCTCCTACGAGCAGTACTTC. It codes for CMLGSSYEQYF.